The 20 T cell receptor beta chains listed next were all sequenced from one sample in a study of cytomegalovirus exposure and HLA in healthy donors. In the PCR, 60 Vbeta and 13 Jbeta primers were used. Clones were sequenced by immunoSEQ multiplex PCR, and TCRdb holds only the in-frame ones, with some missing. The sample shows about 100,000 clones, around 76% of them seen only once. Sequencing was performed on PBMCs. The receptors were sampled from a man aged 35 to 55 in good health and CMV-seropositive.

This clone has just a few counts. CDR3 region: CASSFEGAAREKLFF. CDR3 in DNA: TGTGCCAGCAGCTTTGAGGGGGCTGCACGTGAAAAACTGTTTTTT. The chain uses TRBV5-6 and TRBJ1-4; 7 nucleotides align to TRBD1. V dropped 2 bases and J dropped 7; count of bases not matched to a gene: 8. Germline assignment: CDR1 SGHDT and CDR2 YYEEEE. The CDR3 contains 15 residues.

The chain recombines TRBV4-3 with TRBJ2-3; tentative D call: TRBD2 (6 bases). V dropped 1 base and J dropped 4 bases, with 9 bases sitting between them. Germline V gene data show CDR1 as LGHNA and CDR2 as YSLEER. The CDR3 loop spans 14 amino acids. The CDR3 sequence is CASSQAGVADTQYF. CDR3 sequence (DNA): TGCGCCAGCAGCCAAGCGGGAGTGGCAGATACGCAGTATTTT.

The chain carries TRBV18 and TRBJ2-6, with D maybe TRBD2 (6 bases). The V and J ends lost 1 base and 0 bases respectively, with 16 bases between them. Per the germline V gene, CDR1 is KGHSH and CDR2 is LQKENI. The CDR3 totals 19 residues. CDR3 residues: CASSPRGELYGSGANVLTF. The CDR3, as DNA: TGTGCCAGCTCACCACGGGGGGAACTCTACGGCTCTGGGGCCAACGTCCTGACTTTC.

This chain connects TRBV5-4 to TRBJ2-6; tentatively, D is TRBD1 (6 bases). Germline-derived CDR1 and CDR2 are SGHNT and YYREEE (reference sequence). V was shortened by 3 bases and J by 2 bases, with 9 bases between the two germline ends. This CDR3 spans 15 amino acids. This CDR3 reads CASSSQGPGANVLTF. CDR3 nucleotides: TGTGCCAGCAGCTCACAGGGCCCTGGGGCCAACGTCCTGACTTTC.

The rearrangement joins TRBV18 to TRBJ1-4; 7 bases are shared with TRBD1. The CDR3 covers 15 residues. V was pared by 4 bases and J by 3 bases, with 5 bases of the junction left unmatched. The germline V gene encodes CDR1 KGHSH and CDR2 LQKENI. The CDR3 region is CASSQQGLSNEKLFF. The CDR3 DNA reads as TGTGCCAGCTCACAACAGGGGTTGTCTAATGAAAAACTGTTTTTT.

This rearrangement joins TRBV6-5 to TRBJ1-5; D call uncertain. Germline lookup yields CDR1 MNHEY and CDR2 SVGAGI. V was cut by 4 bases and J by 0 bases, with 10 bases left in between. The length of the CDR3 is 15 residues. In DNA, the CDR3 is TGTGCCAGCAGTTCCGTAGCTTATAGCAATCAGCCCCAGCATTTT. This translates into CASSSVAYSNQPQHF.

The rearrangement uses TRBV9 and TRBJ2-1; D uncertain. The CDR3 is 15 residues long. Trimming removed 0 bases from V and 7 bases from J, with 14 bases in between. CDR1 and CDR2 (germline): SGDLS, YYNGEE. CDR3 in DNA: TGTGCCAGCAGCGTAGGGAGCGAGGTCCGGAATGAGCAGTTCTTC. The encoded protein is CASSVGSEVRNEQFF.

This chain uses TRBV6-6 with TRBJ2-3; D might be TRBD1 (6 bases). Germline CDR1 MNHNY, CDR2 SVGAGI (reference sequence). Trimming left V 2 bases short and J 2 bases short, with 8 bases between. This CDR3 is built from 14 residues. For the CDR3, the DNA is TGTGCCAGCAGTTACGGGACACTCACAGATACGCAGTATTTT. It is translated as CASSYGTLTDTQYF.

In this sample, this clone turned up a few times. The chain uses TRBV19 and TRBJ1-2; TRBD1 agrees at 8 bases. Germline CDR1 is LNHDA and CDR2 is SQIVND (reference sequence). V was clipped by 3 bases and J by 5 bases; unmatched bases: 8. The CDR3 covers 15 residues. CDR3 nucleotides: TGTGCCAGTAGTATGGCTACAGGGGGTACTTATGGCTACACCTTC. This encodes CASSMATGGTYGYTF.

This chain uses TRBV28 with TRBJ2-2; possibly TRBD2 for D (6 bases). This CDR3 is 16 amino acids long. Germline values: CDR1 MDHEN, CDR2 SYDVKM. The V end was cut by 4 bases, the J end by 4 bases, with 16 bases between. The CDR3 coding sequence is TGTGCCAGCAGTTCCCCGGATAGCGGCCTCACCGGGGAGCTGTTTTTT. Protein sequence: CASSSPDSGLTGELFF. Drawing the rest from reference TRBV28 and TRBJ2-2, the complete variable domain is DVKVTQSSRYLVKRTGEKVFLECVQDMDHENMFWYRQDPGLGLRLIYFSYDVKMKEKGDIPEGYSVSREKKERFSLILESASTNQTSMYLCASSSPDSGLTGELFFGEGSRLTVL.

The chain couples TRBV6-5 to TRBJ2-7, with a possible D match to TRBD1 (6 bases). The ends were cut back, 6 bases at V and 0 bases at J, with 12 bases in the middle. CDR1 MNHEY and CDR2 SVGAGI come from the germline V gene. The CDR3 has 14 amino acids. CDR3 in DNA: TGTGCCAGCAGGCGGTCAGGGGCCTCCTACGAGCAGTACTTC. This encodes CASRRSGASYEQYF.

DNA of the CDR3: TGTGCCATCAGTGAGTCCAAACAGGGGGCTAATGGCTACACCTTC. Protein: CAISESKQGANGYTF. V usage is TRBV10-3 and J usage is TRBJ1-2, with 9 positions matching TRBD1. There are 15 residues in the CDR3. Germline V lookup: CDR1 ENHRY, CDR2 SYGVKD. V trimming: 0 bases; J trimming: 6 bases; junction bases outside the gene matches: 5.

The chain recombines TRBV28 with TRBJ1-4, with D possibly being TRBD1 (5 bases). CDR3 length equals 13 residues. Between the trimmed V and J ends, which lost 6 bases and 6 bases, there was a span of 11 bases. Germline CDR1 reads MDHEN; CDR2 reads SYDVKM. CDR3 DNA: TGTGCCAGCAGCGGAGGGGCAGATGAAAAACTGTTTTTT. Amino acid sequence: CASSGGADEKLFF. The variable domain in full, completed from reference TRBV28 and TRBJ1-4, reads DVKVTQSSRYLVKRTGEKVFLECVQDMDHENMFWYRQDPGLGLRLIYFSYDVKMKEKGDIPEGYSVSREKKERFSLILESASTNQTSMYLCASSGGADEKLFFGSGTQLSVL.

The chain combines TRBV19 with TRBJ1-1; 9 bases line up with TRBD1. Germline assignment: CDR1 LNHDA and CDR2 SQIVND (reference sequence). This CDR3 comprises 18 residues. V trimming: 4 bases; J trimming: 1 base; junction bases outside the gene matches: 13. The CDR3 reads CASSNRRGQGLGNTEAFF. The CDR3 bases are TGTGCCAGTAGTAATAGAAGGGGACAGGGACTTGGGAACACTGAAGCTTTCTTT.

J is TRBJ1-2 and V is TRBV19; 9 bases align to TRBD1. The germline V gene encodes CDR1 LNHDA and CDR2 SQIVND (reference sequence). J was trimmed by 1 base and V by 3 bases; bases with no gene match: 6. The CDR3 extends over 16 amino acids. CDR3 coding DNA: TGTGCCAGTAGTATGGGGGACAGGGTGTTTAACTATGGCTACACCTTC. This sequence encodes CASSMGDRVFNYGYTF.

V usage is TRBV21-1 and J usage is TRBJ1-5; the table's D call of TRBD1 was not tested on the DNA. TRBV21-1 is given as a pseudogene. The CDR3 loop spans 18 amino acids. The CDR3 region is CASSLPGQGNPSNQPQHF. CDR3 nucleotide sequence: TGTGCCAGCAGTCTCCCGGGACAGGGGAATCCAAGCAATCAGCCCCAGCATTTT.

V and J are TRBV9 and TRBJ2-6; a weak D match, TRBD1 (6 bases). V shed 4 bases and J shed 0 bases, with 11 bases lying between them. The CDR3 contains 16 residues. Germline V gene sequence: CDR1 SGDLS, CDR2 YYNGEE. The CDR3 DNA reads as TGTGCCAGCAGCCCCCACAGGGACTCTGGGGCCAACGTCCTGACTTTC. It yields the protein CASSPHRDSGANVLTF.

This CDR3 reads CASSVGDAGVVGGELFF. The CDR3 coding sequence is TGTGCCAGCAGCGTAGGTGATGCGGGAGTAGTAGGCGGGGAGCTGTTTTTT. This sequence joins TRBV9 and TRBJ2-2; 7 bases fit TRBD2. This CDR3 contains 17 residues. J lost 7 bases, V lost 0 bases, and 12 bases had no gene match. The germline CDR1 and CDR2 sequences are SGDLS and YYNGEE. Full variable domain (missing parts from reference TRBV9 and TRBJ2-2): DSGVTQTPKHLITATGQRVTLRCSPRSGDLSVYWYQQSLDQGLQFLIQYYNGEERAKGNILERFSAQQFPDLHSELNLSSLELGDSALYFCASSVGDAGVVGGELFFGEGSRLTVL.

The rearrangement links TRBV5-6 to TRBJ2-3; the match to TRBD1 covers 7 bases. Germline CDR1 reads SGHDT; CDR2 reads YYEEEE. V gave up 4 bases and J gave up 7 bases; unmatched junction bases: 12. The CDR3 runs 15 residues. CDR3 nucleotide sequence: TGTGCCAGCAGCGCGACAGGGATGGGGTGGTATACGCAGTATTTT. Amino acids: CASSATGMGWYTQYF.

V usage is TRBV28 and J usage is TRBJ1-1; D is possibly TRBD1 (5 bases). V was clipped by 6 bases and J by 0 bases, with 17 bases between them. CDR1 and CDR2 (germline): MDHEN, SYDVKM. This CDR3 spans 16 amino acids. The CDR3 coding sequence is TGTGCCAGCAGGGGGCAGGAAAGTTACTTGAACACTGAAGCTTTCTTT. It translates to CASRGQESYLNTEAFF.